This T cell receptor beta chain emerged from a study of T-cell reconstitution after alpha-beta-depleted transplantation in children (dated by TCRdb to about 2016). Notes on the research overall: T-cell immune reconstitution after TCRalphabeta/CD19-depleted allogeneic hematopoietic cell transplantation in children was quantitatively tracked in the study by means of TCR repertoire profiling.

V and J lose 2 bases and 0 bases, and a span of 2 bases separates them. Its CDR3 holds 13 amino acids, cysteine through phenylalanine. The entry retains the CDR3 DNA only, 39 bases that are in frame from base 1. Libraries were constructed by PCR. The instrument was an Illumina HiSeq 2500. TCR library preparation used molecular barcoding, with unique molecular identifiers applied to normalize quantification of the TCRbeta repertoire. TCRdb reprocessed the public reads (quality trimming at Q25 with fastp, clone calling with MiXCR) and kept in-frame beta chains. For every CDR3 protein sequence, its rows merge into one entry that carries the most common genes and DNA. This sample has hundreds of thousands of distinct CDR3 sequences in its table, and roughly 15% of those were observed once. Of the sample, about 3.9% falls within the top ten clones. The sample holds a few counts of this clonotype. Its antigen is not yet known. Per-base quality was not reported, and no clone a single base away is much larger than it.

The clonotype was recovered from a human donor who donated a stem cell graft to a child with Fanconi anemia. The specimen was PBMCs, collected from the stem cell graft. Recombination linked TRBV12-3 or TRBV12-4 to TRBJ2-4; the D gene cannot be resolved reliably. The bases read TGTGCCAGCAGTTTACTAGCCAAAAACATTCAGTACTTC. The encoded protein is CASSLLAKNIQYF.